This TCR beta chain is from a study of blood T cell repertoires in COVID-19. Study-level background: Sample material is recorded as cDNA or gDNA derived from T cells, B-cell-depleted T cells, or PBMCs.

Per the authors' pipeline: Amplification with reference gene primers provided the estimates of nucleated cell counts. The data were produced by immunoSEQ multiplex PCR, yet TCRdb's version contains in-frame clones alone and is incomplete. V, J and clone size derive from that table, while D and trimming were established from the DNA sequence. The sample lists approximately 140,000 clones, roughly 84% occurring once. Seattle patient enrollment occurred during active infection, with longitudinal follow-up thereafter. V dropped 6 bases and J dropped 10; count of bases not matched to a gene: 15. Germline V gene data show CDR1 as SNHLY and CDR2 as FYNNEI. The CDR3 length is 15 residues.

The rearrangement uses TRBV2 and TRBJ2-1; 7 bases agree with TRBD2. The source is a man aged 25 to 40 with COVID-19, enrolled during active disease. Sequencing used peripheral blood. The CDR3 nucleotides are TGTGCCAGCAGGAGAGGGACTAACGGGGCTGAGGAGCAGTTCTTC. This gives the protein CASRRGTNGAEEQFF.